This TCR beta chain was retrieved from a study of T cells after yellow fever vaccination. Points from the study as a whole: Detected again after the booster were most primary-vaccination clones, at about 96% CD4 and around 91% CD8.

As for this clonotype: Its antigen is currently unknown.

TCRdb re-derived calls from the 5' RACE reads in MiXCR, one entry per CDR3 protein. The data hold 500,000 to 650,000 distinct CDR3 sequences, with less than 20% observed a single time. This sequence was found in a young man who received the YFV17D yellow fever vaccine. The sample was PBMCs, taken more than 4 days after the first yellow fever vaccination.

CDR3 region: CASSDLITGELFF. CDR3 bases: TGTGCCAGCAGTGACCTGATCACCGGGGAGCTGTTTTTT. V usage is TRBV14 and J usage is TRBJ2-2; D unresolved. Trimming removed 6 bases from V and 4 bases from J, with 9 bases in between. CDR3 length equals 13 residues. Germline V lookup: CDR1 SGHDN, CDR2 FVKESK.